One sample yielded the 5 T cell receptor beta chains listed below, sequenced in a study of T cell repertoires in cytomegalovirus infection. TCRdb redid the calling of the reads with MiXCR, one entry per CDR3 protein. The sample includes hundreds of thousands of distinct CDR3 sequences, 9.6% of them seen just once. The sequencing sample was made of PBMCs. All receptors derive from a human donor in good health (CMV status not recorded). Some clones in this sample may be carry-over from other donors' samples.

This clonotype was recorded many times. The CDR3, as DNA: TGCAGCTTTTCGGGGGGGGGCTCTGGGGCCAACGTCCTGACTTTC. Translated: CSFSGGGSGANVLTF. V is TRBV29-1 and J is TRBJ2-6; 8 nucleotides align to TRBD2. Germline assignment: CDR1 SQVTM and CDR2 ANQGSEA. The V and J ends lost 8 bases and 0 bases, in that order; junction bases with no gene match: 6. The CDR3 covers 15 residues.

This clonotype was observed many times. The rearrangement links TRBV29-1 to TRBJ2-2; a weak D match, TRBD1 (6 bases). With 6 bases removed from V and 6 bases from J, the gap between germline ends came to 17 bases. The length of the CDR3 is 14 residues. CDR1 is SQVTM, CDR2 ANQGSEA, per germline. CDR3 protein: CSVTGTTPAGELFF. For the CDR3, the DNA is TGCAGCGTGACCGGGACAACTCCTGCCGGGGAGCTGTTTTTT.

This clonotype came up many times. This chain links TRBV12-3 or TRBV12-4 with TRBJ2-7, with 7 bases fitting TRBD1. This CDR3 has 14 amino acids. The J segment lost 2 bases and the V segment lost 6 bases, leaving 7 bases of the junction unmatched. CDR3 bases: TGTGCCAGCAGACCCGACAGGGCACCCTACGAGCAGTACTTC. Protein product: CASRPDRAPYEQYF.

This clonotype was seen ten or more times. The chain is built from TRBV6-2 or TRBV6-3 and TRBJ1-5; D not certain. This CDR3 comprises 14 residues. The V end was cut by 4 bases, the J end by 2 bases, with 9 bases between. Germline lookup yields CDR1 MNHEY and CDR2 SVGEGT. The CDR3 coding sequence is TGTGCCAGCAGTTTCCTGGCGGGCAATCAGCCCCAGCATTTT. Amino acids: CASSFLAGNQPQHF.

This clonotype was counted ten times or more. The rearrangement links TRBV7-2 to TRBJ2-5, with 8 bases that match TRBD2. The CDR3 is 15 amino acids. CDR1 SGHTA and CDR2 FQGNSA come from the germline V gene. J lost 3 bases, V lost 4 bases, and 7 bases had no gene match. CDR3 residues: CASSSPGLVKETQYF. CDR3 nucleotides: TGTGCCAGCAGCTCCCCGGGACTAGTGAAAGAGACCCAGTACTTC. Drawing the rest from reference TRBV7-2 and TRBJ2-5, the complete variable domain is GAGVSQSPSNKVTEKGKDVELRCDPISGHTALYWYRQSLGQGLEFLIYFQGNSAPDKSGLPSDRFSAERTGGSVSTLTIQRTQQEDSAVYLCASSSPGLVKETQYFGPGTRLLVL.